A single sample is the source of the 27 T cell receptor beta chains below, sequenced in a study of beta chain features in type 1 diabetes. What these receptors recognize is not known. Study results and limitations: Shortening that was moderate but significant affected the TCRB CDR3s of Type 1 diabetes patients in all four CD4+ subsets.

Every isolated RNA sample was fully reverse transcribed, so sequencing captured expressed TCRB transcripts. This table comes from immunoSEQ multiplex PCR, and its TCRdb copy is limited to in-frame clones, with some not included. The repertoire holds 680,000 or so clones, with under 15% as singletons. Source material: naive CD4+ T cells from blood. All receptors derive from a young man with type 1 diabetes.

In its sample, this clone was seen a few times. The chain has TRBV7-3 and TRBJ2-1, with TRBD2 identical over 9 bases. CDR1 is SGHTA and CDR2 is FQGTGA in the germline V gene. The CDR3 sequence is 16 residues long. The trim removed 5 bases at V and 2 bases at J, leaving 7 bases unmatched. Here the CDR3 reads CASSPQVAGAYNEQFF. CDR3 sequence (DNA): TGTGCCAGCAGCCCCCAAGTAGCGGGGGCCTACAATGAGCAGTTCTTC.

This clone was seen only a few times. The junction departs from germline at one end; a sequencing error may be responsible. The J gene is TRBJ2-1, the V gene TRBV7-7, with 7 bases fitting TRBD1. Germline V gene data show CDR1 as SSHAT and CDR2 as FNYEAQ (reference sequence). This CDR3 contains 14 residues. CDR3 coding DNA: TGTGCTAGCAGCACCGGGACAGTATCGGGTGAGCAGTTCTTC. Protein product: CASSTGTVSGEQFF.

This clone has only a few counts. The rearrangement joins TRBV30 to TRBJ2-7; D may match TRBD1 or TRBD2 (5 bases each). From germline, CDR1 is GTSNPN and CDR2 SVGIG (reference sequence). Trimming removed 4 bases at V and 7 bases at J, with 23 bases between. The CDR3 is 15 amino acids. The CDR3 DNA sequence: TGTGCCTGGATTGGGACGCCAGGGACCCCCGGGGAGCAGTACTTC. Encoded protein: CAWIGTPGTPGEQYF.

A few counts support this clone. This chain joins TRBV27 and TRBJ1-1; maybe TRBD1 (5 bases). The CDR3 contains 14 residues. Germline loops: CDR1 MNHEY, CDR2 SMNVEV (reference sequence). Trimming shortened V by 4 bases and J by 0 bases, and 9 bases separated the two germline ends. CDR3 loop: CASSSGGVNTEAFF. CDR3 coding DNA: TGTGCCAGCAGTTCCGGGGGGGTGAACACTGAAGCTTTCTTT.

In its sample, this clone was seen a few times. The chain employs TRBV2 and TRBJ2-5; 7 nucleotides match TRBD1. CDR3 length: 14 amino acids. Germline CDR1 SNHLY, CDR2 FYNNEI. The V gene end was trimmed by 6 bases and the J gene end by 5 bases; junction bases not matched to a gene: 9. The CDR3 is CASRGTLGGETQYF. The DNA of the CDR3 is TGTGCCAGCAGGGGGACCTTAGGGGGCGAGACCCAGTACTTC.

A few counts support this clone. Other nucleotide sequences in the sample specify the same CDR3. V gene TRBV30 combines with J gene TRBJ1-4; unclear D gene. Between the trimmed V and J ends, which lost 0 bases and 8 bases, there was a span of 10 bases. There are 13 residues in the CDR3. CDR1 GTSNPN and CDR2 SVGIG come from the germline V gene (reference sequence). CDR3 in amino acids: CAWSVQGWEKLFF. The DNA for the CDR3 is TGTGCCTGGAGTGTACAAGGGTGGGAAAAACTGTTTTTT.

The chain uses TRBV2 and TRBJ2-7; no reliable D call. Trimming cost V 8 bases and J 1 base, with 6 bases left between them. The CDR3 totals 11 residues. Germline CDR1 is SNHLY and CDR2 is FYNNEI. Here the CDR3 reads CASELSYEQYF. The CDR3, as DNA: TGTGCCAGCGAGCTTTCCTACGAGCAGTACTTC.

The V gene is TRBV7-9, the J gene TRBJ1-4; D unclear. The length of the CDR3 is 16 residues. Germline V gene data show CDR1 as SEHNR and CDR2 as FQNEAQ (reference sequence). The V end lost 6 bases, the J end lost 2 bases, and 16 bases lay between the germline ends. In DNA, the CDR3 is TGTGCCAGCAGTCTCGTAGGCACGGCTACTAATGAAAAACTGTTTTTT. Translated, it gives CASSLVGTATNEKLFF. The whole variable domain, filled in from reference TRBV7-9 and TRBJ1-4, reads DTGVSQNPRHKITKRGQNVTFRCDPISEHNRLYWYRQTLGQGPEFLTYFQNEAQLEKSRLLSDRFSAERPKGSFSTLEIQRTEQGDSAMYLCASSLVGTATNEKLFFGSGTQLSVL.

This rearrangement joins TRBV19 to TRBJ2-3, with 8 bases that match TRBD2. The CDR3 has 15 amino acids. Germline V gene sequence: CDR1 LNHDA, CDR2 SQIVND (reference sequence). Losses at the gene ends were 2 bases for V and 4 bases for J; bases not matched to a gene: 5. CDR3: CASSISGGPADTQYF. In DNA form, the CDR3 reads TGTGCCAGTAGTATATCGGGGGGGCCTGCAGATACGCAGTATTTT.

The J gene is TRBJ1-3, the V gene TRBV29-1; 9 bases are a match to TRBD1. The V gene end was trimmed by 3 bases and the J gene end by 4 bases; junction bases not matched to a gene: 4. The CDR3 extends over 14 amino acids. Per the germline V gene, CDR1 is SQVTM and CDR2 is ANQGSEA. The chain's CDR3 is CSVDGQGKGNTIYF. CDR3 in DNA: TGCAGCGTTGACGGACAGGGGAAAGGAAACACCATATATTTT.

The chain recombines TRBV4-2 with TRBJ1-1; D is ambiguous. There are 11 residues in the CDR3. V shed 4 bases and J shed 9 bases, with 9 bases lying between them. Per germline, CDR1 LGHNA and CDR2 YNFKEQ. The CDR3 is CASSLLTKAFF. The CDR3 coding sequence is TGTGCCAGCAGCCTTCTAACCAAAGCTTTCTTT.

In this sample, this clone turned up a few times. The chain is built from TRBV11-3 and TRBJ2-1, with 7 bases that match TRBD1. Germline V CDR1 and CDR2: SGHNT, YENEEA. The CDR3 is 15 amino acids. Unmatched junction bases numbered 9, after V lost 2 bases and J lost 8 bases. The CDR3 reads CASSLFRQGLDEQFF. The CDR3 region has the DNA TGTGCCAGCAGCTTATTTCGACAGGGCCTCGATGAGCAGTTCTTC.

This clone came up a few times. The junction does not match germline at one end; this may be a read error. This chain joins TRBV6-1 and TRBJ2-1, with TRBD2 matching over 7 bases. This CDR3 is built from 17 residues. Germline loops: CDR1 MNHNS, CDR2 SASEGT. CDR3 residues: CAISEDRAGPTYNEQFF. Here the CDR3 DNA reads TGTGCCATCAGTGAGGACCGAGCGGGGCCAACCTACAATGAGCAGTTCTTC.

This chain connects TRBV4-3 to TRBJ2-3; no definite D call. This CDR3 has 13 amino acids. The germline CDR1 and CDR2 sequences are LGHNA and YSLEER. Trimming pared 1 base from V and 3 bases from J, leaving 5 bases between. The CDR3 reads CASSQVSTDTQYF. The CDR3 DNA reads as TGCGCCAGCAGCCAAGTTAGTACAGATACGCAGTATTTT.

The table lists this clone with a few counts. The chain is built from TRBV30 and TRBJ1-1; 11 nucleotides match TRBD1. CDR1 is GTSNPN, CDR2 SVGIG, per germline (reference sequence). V dropped 3 bases and J dropped 5; count of bases not matched to a gene: 8. CDR3 size: 15 residues. Written as DNA, the CDR3 is TGTGCCTGGAGACCTACAGGACAGGGGGCGACTGAAGCTTTCTTT. Its translation is CAWRPTGQGATEAFF. Drawing the rest from reference TRBV30 and TRBJ1-1, the complete variable domain is SQTIHQWPATLVQPVGSPLSLECTVEGTSNPNLYWYRQAAGRGLQLLFYSVGIGQISSEVPQNLSASRPQDRQFILSSKKLLLSDSGFYLCAWRPTGQGATEAFFGQGTRLTVV.

This chain connects TRBV18 to TRBJ2-5, with unresolved D. Trimming removed 4 bases at V and 0 bases at J, with 6 bases between. Looked up from germline, CDR1 is KGHSH and CDR2 is LQKENI. There are 13 residues in the CDR3. CDR3 loop: CASSQAYQETQYF. Written as DNA, the CDR3 is TGTGCCAGCTCACAGGCGTACCAAGAGACCCAGTACTTC. Filled out from reference TRBV18 and TRBJ2-5, the complete variable domain reads NAGVMQNPRHLVRRRGQEARLRCSPMKGHSHVYWYRQLPEEGLKFMVYLQKENIIDESGMPKERFSAEFPKEGPSILRIQQVVRGDSAAYFCASSQAYQETQYFGPGTRLLVL.

This clone was picked up a small number of times. This chain connects TRBV7-9 to TRBJ2-5; D call uncertain. Trimming shortened V by 0 bases and J by 9 bases, and 11 bases separated the two germline ends. CDR1 and CDR2 from the germline V gene are SEHNR and FQNEAQ (reference sequence). The CDR3 loop spans 13 amino acids. CDR3 sequence reads: CASSLALAWSQYF. The CDR3 region has the DNA TGTGCCAGCAGCTTAGCGCTGGCGTGGTCCCAGTACTTC.

The J gene is TRBJ1-1, the V gene TRBV7-9; D is undetermined. CDR3 length: 14 amino acids. From germline, CDR1 is SEHNR and CDR2 FQNEAQ (reference sequence). Trimming stripped 0 bases from V and 1 base from J, with 6 bases between. The chain's CDR3 is CASSLAYGNTEAFF. The CDR3 DNA follows: TGTGCCAGCAGCTTAGCATATGGGAACACTGAAGCTTTCTTT. Complete variable domain (other parts from reference TRBV7-9 and TRBJ1-1): DTGVSQNPRHKITKRGQNVTFRCDPISEHNRLYWYRQTLGQGPEFLTYFQNEAQLEKSRLLSDRFSAERPKGSFSTLEIQRTEQGDSAMYLCASSLAYGNTEAFFGQGTRLTVV.

This clone was picked up a small number of times. The CDR3 region has the DNA TGTGCCAGCTCACGAATCCCGGGACAGCTTTCTGAAAAACTGTTTTTT. Translating it yields CASSRIPGQLSEKLFF. This chain joins TRBV18 and TRBJ1-4, with TRBD1 matching 7 bases. The length of the CDR3 is 16 residues. Germline V CDR1 and CDR2: KGHSH, LQKENI. V lost 4 bases to trimming and J lost 7 bases; unmatched junction nucleotides: 12.

J is TRBJ2-1 and V is TRBV19; D is undetermined. This CDR3 has 12 residues. V gave up 1 base and J gave up 8 bases, with 6 bases separating them. Germline V gene lookup returns CDR1 LNHDA and CDR2 SQIVND (reference sequence). The CDR3 bases are TGTGCCAGTAGTATAGGTTCTTATGAGCAGTTCTTC. Amino acid sequence: CASSIGSYEQFF.

In regard to this clone: The same CDR3 is also encoded by other DNA sequences in this sample. V and J are TRBV29-1 and TRBJ1-1; no clear D gene. The germline V gene has CDR1 SQVTM and CDR2 ANQGSEA. The CDR3 loop spans 11 amino acids. With 3 bases removed from V and 2 bases from J, the gap between germline ends came to 4 bases. CDR3 sequence reads: CSVESNTEAFF. CDR3 DNA sequence: TGCAGCGTTGAGTCAAACACTGAAGCTTTCTTT.

The table lists this clone with a few counts. The gene calls are TRBV28 and TRBJ1-6; 8 nucleotides align to TRBD1. V lost 5 bases to trimming and J lost 2 bases; unmatched junction nucleotides: 5. CDR1 and CDR2 from the germline V gene are MDHEN and SYDVKM. The CDR3 length is 16 residues. CDR3 DNA: TGTGCCAGCAGTCTAGGACAGGGCCCCTATAATTCACCCCTCCACTTT. It encodes CASSLGQGPYNSPLHF.

This clone turned up a few times. The rearrangement joins TRBV15 to TRBJ2-6; D perhaps matches TRBD1 (5 bases). CDR1 is LNHNV, CDR2 YYDKDF, per germline (reference sequence). The CDR3 consists of 15 residues. V was clipped by 5 bases and J by 0 bases, with 8 bases between them. The CDR3 spells CATSLDSSGANVLTF. CDR3 sequence (DNA): TGTGCCACCAGCCTCGACAGCTCTGGGGCCAACGTCCTGACTTTC. Variable domain in full (rest from reference TRBV15 and TRBJ2-6): DAMVIQNPRYQVTQFGKPVTLSCSQTLNHNVMYWYQQKSSQAPKLLFHYYDKDFNNEADTPDNFQSRRPNTSFCFLDIRSPGLGDTAMYLCATSLDSSGANVLTFGAGSRLTVL.

This sequence joins TRBV7-9 and TRBJ2-7, with 7 bases matching TRBD2. The CDR3 spans 11 residues. Losses at the gene ends were 4 bases for V and 6 bases for J; bases not matched to a gene: 0. Germline values: CDR1 SEHNR, CDR2 FQNEAQ (reference sequence). Here the CDR3 reads CASSWGGEQYF. The CDR3 nucleotides read TGTGCCAGCAGCTGGGGGGGCGAGCAGTACTTC. The entire variable domain, with the rest obtained from reference TRBV7-9 and TRBJ2-7, is as follows: DTGVSQNPRHKITKRGQNVTFRCDPISEHNRLYWYRQTLGQGPEFLTYFQNEAQLEKSRLLSDRFSAERPKGSFSTLEIQRTEQGDSAMYLCASSWGGEQYFGPGTRLTVT.

This clone was counted a few times. The rearrangement uses TRBV29-1 and TRBJ2-1; TRBD2 matches 12 bases. With V trimmed by 4 bases and J by 10 bases, 5 bases remained unmatched. This CDR3 contains 13 residues. Germline V gene sequence: CDR1 SQVTM, CDR2 ANQGSEA. The CDR3 reads CSVGRLAGGEQFF. In DNA form, the CDR3 reads TGCAGCGTTGGGCGGCTAGCGGGAGGGGAGCAGTTCTTC.

This clone was seen only a few times. The chain links TRBV13 to TRBJ2-5, with 8 bases that match TRBD2. The V segment lost 5 bases and the J segment 3 bases; nucleotides outside the gene matches: 11. The CDR3 spans 16 residues. In germline, CDR1 is PRHDT, CDR2 FYEKMQ (reference sequence). CDR3 in amino acids: CASSRLSGGKEETQYF. The DNA for the CDR3 is TGTGCCAGCAGCCGACTCTCGGGGGGGAAGGAAGAGACCCAGTACTTC.

The V call is TRBV18, the J call TRBJ2-3, with D possibly being TRBD1 (6 bases). Trimming stripped 3 bases from V and 4 bases from J, with 11 bases between. Germline V gene sequence: CDR1 KGHSH, CDR2 LQKENI. This CDR3 has 14 residues. The CDR3: CASSPTGAPDTQYF. CDR3 DNA: TGTGCCAGCTCACCGACAGGAGCCCCAGATACGCAGTATTTT.